This TCR beta chain was sequenced during a study of cytomegalovirus exposure and HLA in healthy donors. The study's findings and limits: Cytomegalovirus status was reportedly diagnosed by the classifier with high specificity and sensitivity. The investigators catalogued under 200 TCR beta chains as cytomegalovirus-associated. Across all donors, roughly uniform sequencing depth was an assumption of the presence/absence analyses.

Primers included in the PCR were 60 Vbeta and 13 Jbeta primers. Assay used: immunoSEQ multiplex PCR; TCRdb lists only in-frame clones, some missing. The sample yields over 120,000 clones, around 9.7% seen once. Per the germline V gene, CDR1 is MDHEN and CDR2 is SYDVKM. Trimming pared 5 bases from V and 7 bases from J, leaving 9 bases between. This CDR3 has 11 amino acids. With respect to this clone: Its antigen is as yet unknown.

The donors (healthy individuals) were bone marrow donors. The clonotype originates from a man between 50 and 59 years old in good health and CMV-seronegative. The sample comprised PBMCs. The rearrangement joins TRBV28 to TRBJ2-7; tentative D call: TRBD2 (5 bases). For the CDR3, the DNA is TGTGCCAGCAGTCTCACTAGGGAGCAGTACTTC. Its translation: CASSLTREQYF.